This T cell receptor beta chain was recorded in a study of T-cell reconstitution after alpha-beta-depleted transplantation in children. Unique molecular identifiers were incorporated when the TCRbeta library was constructed. MiXCR, applied by TCRdb to the PCR reads, yields one record per CDR3 protein. The sample consists of a few hundred thousand distinct CDR3 sequences, around 10% of them appearing once. V lost 5 bases to trimming and J lost 7 bases, with 20 bases between them. This CDR3 has 16 residues. Germline V gene sequence: CDR1 MNHEY, CDR2 SMNVEV (reference sequence). The sequencing here drew on PBMCs from the stem cell graft donor, taken from the stem cell graft. This clonotype originated in a human donor who donated a stem cell graft to a child with acute lymphoblastic leukemia. The genes are TRBV27 and TRBJ2-2; D remains unclear. CDR3 region: CASSLLSPLRGGELFF. CDR3 DNA sequence: TGTGCCAGCAGTCTCCTTTCCCCACTCCGAGGCGGGGAGCTGTTTTTT.